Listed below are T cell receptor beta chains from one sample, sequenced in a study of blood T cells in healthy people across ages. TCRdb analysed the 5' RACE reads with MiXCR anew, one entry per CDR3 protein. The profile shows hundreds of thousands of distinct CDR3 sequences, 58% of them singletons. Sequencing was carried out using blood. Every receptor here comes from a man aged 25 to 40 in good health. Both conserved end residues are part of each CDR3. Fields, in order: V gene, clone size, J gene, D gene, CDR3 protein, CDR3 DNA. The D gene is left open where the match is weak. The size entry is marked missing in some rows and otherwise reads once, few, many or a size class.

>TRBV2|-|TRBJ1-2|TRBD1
CASSVPGQYNNYGYTF
TGTGCCAGCAGTGTCCCGGGACAGTATAACAACTATGGCTACACCTTC
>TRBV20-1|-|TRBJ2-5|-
CSARDRGAGEETQYF
TGCAGTGCTAGAGATCGTGGGGCTGGAGAAGAGACCCAGTACTTC
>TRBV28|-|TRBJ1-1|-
CASTPGPDTEAFF
TGTGCCAGCACCCCGGGACCGGACACTGAAGCTTTCTTT
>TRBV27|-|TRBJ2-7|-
CASSGGHTYEQYF
TGTGCCAGCAGCGGAGGGCATACCTACGAGCAGTACTTC
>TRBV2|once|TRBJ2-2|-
CASSGEAGELFF
TGTGCCAGCAGTGGTGAAGCCGGGGAGCTGTTTTTT
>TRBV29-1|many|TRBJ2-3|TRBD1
CSGTGEWTDTQYF
TGCAGCGGGACAGGGGAATGGACAGATACGCAGTATTTT
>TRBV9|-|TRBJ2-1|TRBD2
CASSAWGGRQYNEQFF
TGTGCCAGCAGCGCTTGGGGCGGGAGACAATACAATGAGCAGTTCTTC
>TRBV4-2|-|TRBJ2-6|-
CASSRGRVASGANVLTF
TGTGCCAGCAGCCGAGGCAGAGTTGCCTCTGGGGCCAACGTCCTGACTTTC
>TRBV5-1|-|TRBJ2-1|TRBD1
CAGQGDNEQFF
TGCGCCGGCCAGGGGGACAATGAGCAGTTCTTC
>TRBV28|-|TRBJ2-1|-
CASSVDFLDEQFF
TGTGCCAGCAGTGTTGACTTTCTAGATGAGCAGTTCTTC
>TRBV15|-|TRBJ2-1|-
CATSPSQRNEQFF
TGTGCCACGAGCCCCTCGCAGCGCAATGAGCAGTTCTTC
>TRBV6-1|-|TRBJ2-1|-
CASSEVAGEVEQFF
TGTGCCAGCAGTGAAGTAGCAGGGGAGGTTGAGCAGTTCTTC
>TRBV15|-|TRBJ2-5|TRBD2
CATSRDFGASGTKEIQYF
TGTGCCACCAGCAGAGATTTCGGGGCTAGCGGAACGAAAGAGATCCAGTACTTC
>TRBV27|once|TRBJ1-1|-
CASSFAAGNLLEAFF
TGTGCCAGCAGTTTCGCCGCCGGGAACTTATTAGAAGCTTTCTTT
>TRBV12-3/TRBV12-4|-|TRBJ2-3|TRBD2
CASSFSSGGLRPSTDTQYF
TGTGCCAGCAGTTTTTCTAGCGGGGGGCTCAGACCTAGCACAGATACGCAGTATTTT
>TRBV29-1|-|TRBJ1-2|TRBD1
CSAQGQGTTNYGYTF
TGCAGCGCCCAAGGACAGGGGACTACTAACTATGGCTACACCTTC
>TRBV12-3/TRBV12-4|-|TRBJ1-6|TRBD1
CASSPGTGFNSPLHF
TGTGCCAGCAGTCCAGGGACAGGGTTCAATTCACCCCTCCACTTT
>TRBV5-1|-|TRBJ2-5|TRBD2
CASRSPGLAGVSTQYF
TGCGCCAGCAGGTCCCCGGGACTAGCGGGAGTGTCGACCCAGTACTTC